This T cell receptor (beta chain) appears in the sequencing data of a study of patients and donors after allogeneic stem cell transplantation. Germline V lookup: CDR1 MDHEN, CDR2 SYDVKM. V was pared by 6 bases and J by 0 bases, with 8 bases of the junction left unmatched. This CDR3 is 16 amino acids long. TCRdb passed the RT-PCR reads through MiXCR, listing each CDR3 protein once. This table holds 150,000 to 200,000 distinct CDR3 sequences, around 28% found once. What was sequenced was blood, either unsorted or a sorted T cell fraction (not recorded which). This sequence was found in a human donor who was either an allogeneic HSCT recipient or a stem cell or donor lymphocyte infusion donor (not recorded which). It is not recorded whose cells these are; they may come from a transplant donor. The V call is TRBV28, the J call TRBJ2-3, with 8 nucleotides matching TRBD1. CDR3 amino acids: CASSLWTGSSTDTQYF. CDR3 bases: TGTGCCAGCAGCCTATGGACAGGGTCGAGCACAGATACGCAGTATTTT.